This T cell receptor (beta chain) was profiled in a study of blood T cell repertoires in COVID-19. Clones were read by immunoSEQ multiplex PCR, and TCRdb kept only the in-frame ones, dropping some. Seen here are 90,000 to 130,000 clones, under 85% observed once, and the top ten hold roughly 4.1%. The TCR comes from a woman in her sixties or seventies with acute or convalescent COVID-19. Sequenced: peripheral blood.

CDR3: CASATVRGMRLGVEAFF. CDR3 nucleotide sequence: TGTGCTAGTGCCACGGTACGGGGGATGAGGTTGGGTGTTGAAGCTTTCTTT. This chain connects TRBV12-5 to TRBJ1-1; D perhaps matches TRBD1 (5 bases). CDR1 LGHNT and CDR2 FRNRAP come from the germline V gene. This CDR3 region has 17 residues. V gave up 7 bases and J gave up 7 bases, with 28 bases separating them.